Below, 21 T cell receptor beta chains from the same sample are listed, as sequenced in a study of cytomegalovirus exposure and HLA in healthy donors. Primers: 60 Vbeta forward and 13 Jbeta reverse. Profiling relied on immunoSEQ multiplex PCR, and the TCRdb table lists in-frame clones only, not all of them. The sample table includes 55,000 to 75,000 clones. The sequenced sample consisted of PBMCs. These receptors all stem from a male donor in good health and CMV-seronegative.

Here the CDR3 reads CASSSGGSDNEQFF. In DNA form, the CDR3 reads TGTGCCAGCAGCTCAGGGGGTTCCGACAATGAGCAGTTCTTC. This chain uses TRBV11-2 with TRBJ2-1; 7 bases agree with TRBD1. The germline V gene encodes CDR1 SGHAT and CDR2 FQNNGV. This CDR3 spans 14 amino acids. V gave up 4 bases and J gave up 5 bases; unmatched junction bases: 5.

This chain connects TRBV2 to TRBJ2-5, with D maybe TRBD2 (7 bases). The V gene's germline CDR1 is SNHLY and CDR2 FYNNEI. Trimming shortened V by 6 bases and J by 4 bases, and 15 bases separated the two germline ends. The CDR3 is 14 amino acids. In nucleotides, the CDR3 is TGTGCCAGCAGCGCGGGGGCGGCGAGAGAGACCCAGTACTTC. Translation: CASSAGAARETQYF.

The rearrangement links TRBV30 to TRBJ1-1; TRBD1 might be the D (6 bases). Trimming removed 1 base from V and 5 bases from J, with 23 bases in between. Germline V gives CDR1 GTSNPN, CDR2 SVGIG (reference sequence). The CDR3 runs 17 residues. CDR3 in DNA: TGTGCCTGGAGTGGGCACCTATTACAGGGTCCGGGAACTGAAGCTTTCTTT. It translates to CAWSGHLLQGPGTEAFF.

The J gene is TRBJ2-7, the V gene TRBV4-1; TRBD1 aligns across 10 bases. Germline trimming cut 4 bases from V and 2 bases from J; bases unmatched to any gene: 5. CDR1 is MGHRA, CDR2 YSYEKL, per germline. CDR3 length: 15 residues. The CDR3 nucleotides are TGCGCCAGCAGCCGGGGGACAGGGGAAGCCTACGAGCAGTACTTC. Protein product: CASSRGTGEAYEQYF.

The chain couples TRBV21-1 to TRBJ1-5. TRBV21-1 represents a pseudogene. The CDR3 contains 16 residues. For the CDR3, the DNA is TGTGCCAGCAGCAAAGGGGAGGCTTTGGGGAATCAGCCCCAGCATTTT. This encodes CASSKGEALGNQPQHF.

J is TRBJ2-3 and V is TRBV4-1; possibly TRBD2 for D (5 bases). CDR1 MGHRA and CDR2 YSYEKL come from the germline V gene. The CDR3 has 17 residues. Between the trimmed V and J ends, which lost 0 bases and 5 bases, there was a span of 18 bases. The CDR3 loop reads CASSQDGTGSALDTQYF. Here the CDR3 DNA reads TGCGCCAGCAGCCAAGATGGCACGGGGTCGGCACTAGATACGCAGTATTTT.

The chain couples TRBV28 to TRBJ1-1; the match to TRBD1 covers 7 bases. Germline CDR1 and CDR2: MDHEN and SYDVKM. V shed 5 bases and J 3 bases; nucleotides not matched to a gene: 6. The CDR3 is 14 residues long. DNA for the CDR3: TGTGCCAGCAGTCGCGCGACAGGGTACACTGAAGCTTTCTTT. It codes for CASSRATGYTEAFF.

The chain has TRBV6-5 and TRBJ2-3; TRBD2 matches at 13 bases. The germline gives CDR1 MNHEY, CDR2 SVGAGI. J was trimmed by 3 bases and V by 4 bases; bases with no gene match: 4. The CDR3 extends over 16 amino acids. CDR3 residues: CASSWGLAGTTDTQYF. In DNA, the CDR3 is TGTGCCAGCAGTTGGGGACTAGCGGGGACTACAGATACGCAGTATTTT.

The gene calls are TRBV10-3 and TRBJ2-5; D not resolved. The CDR3 has 14 residues. V gave up 0 bases and J gave up 2 bases, with 7 bases separating them. Germline lookup yields CDR1 ENHRY and CDR2 SYGVKD. CDR3 nucleotide sequence: TGTGCCATCAGTGAGTCAACCGGGCAAGAGACCCAGTACTTC. This sequence encodes CAISESTGQETQYF.

This chain connects TRBV4-3 to TRBJ2-6; 10 bases agree with TRBD2. This CDR3 has 18 residues. CDR1 is LGHNA and CDR2 is YSLEER in the germline V gene. V gave up 0 bases and J gave up 4 bases; unmatched junction bases: 6. CDR3 nucleotide sequence: TGCGCCAGCAGCCAAGAAGGCCTAGCGGGAGTCGGGGCCAACGTCCTGACTTTC. Residues: CASSQEGLAGVGANVLTF.

In DNA form, the CDR3 reads TGCGCCAGCAGCCACGGACTAGCCGATAGTGCCTACGAGCAGTACTTC. Residues: CASSHGLADSAYEQYF. V and J are TRBV5-1 and TRBJ2-7, with 8 bases lining up with TRBD2. The V gene's germline CDR1 is SGHRS and CDR2 YFSETQ. The CDR3 loop spans 16 amino acids. The V gene end was trimmed by 4 bases and the J gene end by 2 bases; junction bases not matched to a gene: 11.

The V and J genes are TRBV5-8 and TRBJ2-7; 8 positions match TRBD2. The CDR3 totals 13 residues. The germline V gene has CDR1 SGHTS and CDR2 YDEGEE. Trimming removed 4 bases from V and 6 bases from J; junction bases left unmatched: 6. The CDR3 protein is CASSTRGGREQYF. The DNA for the CDR3 is TGTGCCAGCAGCACCCGGGGGGGGCGCGAGCAGTACTTC.

The V call is TRBV7-2, the J call TRBJ2-1; TRBD2 matches at 8 bases. The V gene's germline CDR1 is SGHTA and CDR2 FQGNSA. The CDR3 is 17 residues long. The J segment lost 4 bases and the V segment lost 5 bases, leaving 13 bases of the junction unmatched. CDR3 nucleotide sequence: TGTGCCAGCAGCACCCAAGGGTCGCGGGGGGCTTACAATGAGCAGTTCTTC. Protein: CASSTQGSRGAYNEQFF.

The rearrangement links TRBV4-2 to TRBJ2-1, with TRBD2 identical over 10 bases. The CDR3 contains 14 residues. Looked up from germline, CDR1 is LGHNA and CDR2 is YNFKEQ. The trim removed 4 bases at V and 8 bases at J, leaving 5 bases unmatched. The CDR3 region has the DNA TGTGCCAGCAGCCCGGGACTAGCGATCCATGAGCAGTTCTTC. Translated, it gives CASSPGLAIHEQFF.

The chain combines TRBV18 with TRBJ2-5; D not resolved. The DNA end is a closer match to TRBJ2-7, so the J assignment may be wrong. The germline V gene has CDR1 KGHSH and CDR2 LQKENI. This CDR3 has 15 amino acids. The CDR3 nucleotides read TGTGCCAGCTCACCACCGGCAAGCGCAGCCTACGAGCAGTACTTC. Translating it yields CASSPPASAAYEQYF.

The genes are TRBV7-2 and TRBJ1-3; 7 bases are shared with TRBD1. Per the germline V gene, CDR1 is SGHTA and CDR2 is FQGNSA. Unmatched junction bases numbered 4, after V lost 2 bases and J lost 0 bases. The CDR3 has 16 residues. CDR3 sequence (DNA): TGTGCCAGCAGCTTAAGGACAGGCAGCTCTGGAAACACCATATATTTT. Translated: CASSLRTGSSGNTIYF.

The chain uses TRBV5-8 and TRBJ2-1; 9 nucleotides match TRBD2. The CDR3 extends over 16 amino acids. In germline, CDR1 is SGHTS, CDR2 YDEGEE. Unmatched junction bases numbered 12, after V lost 0 bases and J lost 11 bases. DNA of the CDR3: TGTGCCAGCAGCTTGGGGTATCCGACTAGCGGACTCCAGCAGTTCTTC. This translates into CASSLGYPTSGLQQFF.

V usage is TRBV13 and J usage is TRBJ1-2; 7 nucleotides line up with TRBD1. Germline lookup yields CDR1 PRHDT and CDR2 FYEKMQ (reference sequence). The trim removed 5 bases at V and 4 bases at J, leaving 4 bases unmatched. The CDR3 is 13 amino acids. For the CDR3, the DNA is TGTGCCAGCAGCAAAGACAGGGCCTATGGCTACACCTTC. The encoded protein is CASSKDRAYGYTF.

Worth noting for this clone: The junction differs from germline at one of its ends, possibly a read error. The chain has TRBV7-7 and TRBJ2-7, with 10 bases that match TRBD1. CDR3 size: 13 residues. Germline CDR1 and CDR2: SSHAT and FNYEAQ (reference sequence). CDR3 sequence: CASSLGQGNEQYF. CDR3 DNA: TGTGCTAGCAGCTTGGGACAGGGGAACGAGCAGTACTTC.

Comments on this clone: The sample carries other DNA sequences with the same CDR3. The chain joins TRBV7-2 to TRBJ1-3, with D unresolved. This CDR3 region has 17 residues. The germline gives CDR1 SGHTA, CDR2 FQGNSA. Trimming left V 1 base short and J 0 bases short, with 13 bases between. This chain's CDR3 is CASSLGVDISSGNTIYF. The CDR3 DNA follows: TGTGCCAGCAGCTTAGGGGTAGACATATCCTCTGGAAACACCATATATTTT.

The chain has TRBV18 and TRBJ2-2, with 7 bases lining up with TRBD1. This CDR3 spans 15 amino acids. The germline V gene encodes CDR1 KGHSH and CDR2 LQKENI. After removal of 4 bases from V and 7 bases from J, the junction contained 9 bases not matched to a gene. CDR3 loop: CASSLSGTVGGELFF. CDR3 nucleotide sequence: TGTGCCAGCTCACTTTCCGGGACAGTTGGCGGGGAGCTGTTTTTT.